This T cell receptor (beta chain) was sequenced for a study of T cell changes during pregnancy in multiple sclerosis. The germline V gene has CDR1 MGHRA and CDR2 YSYEKL. The V gene end was trimmed by 1 base and the J gene end by 5 bases; junction bases not matched to a gene: 4. The CDR3 is made up of 14 amino acids. Repertoires were generated with immunoSEQ multiplex PCR, while TCRdb's copy carries only in-frame clones and drops some. The table records under 95,000 clones, about 94% of them present only once. The clonotype originates from a female donor in good health, enrolled as a control in a pregnancy study. Sample: peripheral blood, taken in the second trimester of pregnancy. The chain uses TRBV4-1 and TRBJ1-2; TRBD1 aligns across 7 bases. DNA of the CDR3: TGCGCCAGCAGCCAAGTGGGACAGTCTTATGGCTACACCTTC. This translates into CASSQVGQSYGYTF.